This T cell receptor (beta chain) is from a study of PD-L1 blockade in urothelial cancer (dated 2017 in TCRdb). Notes on the research overall: Therapy was started around 2014 for all patients, and atezolizumab 1,200 mg was administered intravenously every 3 weeks. About 90% of the 29 patients were males with bladder-origin urothelial cancer, and 18 of 29 reported a prior smoking history. Patients had an ECOG performance status of 0 or 1 and had received between 0 and 3 prior chemotherapy regimens. Blood samples were analyzed at 3 weeks after treatment start (second dose) and at 6 weeks after treatment start. A median of around 150,000 T cells and some 82,000 unique TCRs was obtained from blood samples, and a median clonality of around 0.072 was observed. The study was an exploratory multi-omic analysis of somatic, immune and clinical correlates of response to PD-L1 blockade with atezolizumab in urothelial cancer. Pretreatment tumor samples, along with matched peripheral blood collected serially before and after atezolizumab treatment, underwent TCR sequencing. Progression-free survival longer than 6 months counted as durable clinical benefit, and TCR features were additionally tested against both progression-free and overall survival. In the same patients, pretreatment tumors underwent whole exome sequencing and RNA sequencing in addition to TCR sequencing. Nine or ten patients reached durable clinical benefit, while some 19 patients did not. Pretreatment blood TCR-seq was available for under 35 patients, at least one posttreatment blood collection was obtained for 25 or so patients, and tumor TCR-seq was available for 25 or so patients. The investigation overall reported the following: Small sample size (n ≈ 29) and many exploratory analyses mean the results are intended to be hypothesis-generating. Improved progression-free and overall survival was found to be associated with pretreatment peripheral blood TCR clonality below the median. At 3 weeks after the start of treatment, tumor-associated TCR clones in peripheral blood had expanded more in patients with durable benefit (n ≈ 20, p = 0.022).

About this clone: Its antigen is unknown. Base qualities are not at hand, and no much larger clone is one base apart.

A cohort of 30 or so patients with locally advanced or metastatic urothelial carcinoma, treated at Memorial Sloan Kettering on a trial protocol, was included. Peripheral blood mononuclear cells were collected pretreatment and during treatment, at between 1 and 8 total time points per patient. The Qiagen DNeasy Blood extraction kit was used to purify genomic DNA from total PBMCs and tumor samples. PBMCs were collected pretreatment and during treatment, and were isolated and stored as previously described. The germline V gene sets CDR1 to SQVTM and CDR2 to ANQGSEA. The CDR3 runs 13 residues from the cysteine to the phenylalanine. Of the read, only the CDR3 DNA is kept; its 39 bases are in frame from base 1. V was cut back by 4 bases and J by 6 bases, leaving a gap of 13 bases between them. Synthetic TCR analog templates were spiked into each PCR to estimate absolute template abundance from read counts. The immunoSEQ assay was used to amplify TCRbeta CDR3 regions from genomic DNA with bias-controlled V and J gene primers. Sequencing of rearranged TCRbeta segments was done at approximately 20X coverage. The authors' analysis ran thus. Sequencing errors were corrected by clustering, and CDR3s were annotated against IMGT so that V, D and J genes could be assigned. Out-of-frame and stop-codon sequences were excluded, and only productive TCRbeta rearrangements were used in downstream analyses. Clonality was calculated as one minus the Shannon entropy normalized by the log of the number of unique productive sequences. Clones differing between time points or between blood and tumor were identified using Fisher's exact test with Benjamini-Hochberg correction, with an adjusted p below 0.01 applied as the threshold. TCRdb mirrors the immuneACCESS table, restricted to in-frame sequences. Some clones are absent from its copies; in checked studies, under half trace to an unresolved V gene, and the reason for the others is unknown. V, J and clone size reflect that table, while D and trimming were determined from the DNA. The sample table records approximately 65,000 clones; 85% to 90% of these occur just once. The leading ten clones occupy 3.4% of the sample.

This receptor was obtained from a man aged 60-69 years with urothelial cancer. The source was PBMCs, collected around atezolizumab (anti-PD-L1) treatment. This chain is built from TRBV29-1 and TRBJ2-1; the D gene is not confidently resolved. Here is the DNA: TGCAGCGTTGTAGCTGCCGTGATCAATGAGCAGTTCTTC. It specifies CSVVAAVINEQFF.